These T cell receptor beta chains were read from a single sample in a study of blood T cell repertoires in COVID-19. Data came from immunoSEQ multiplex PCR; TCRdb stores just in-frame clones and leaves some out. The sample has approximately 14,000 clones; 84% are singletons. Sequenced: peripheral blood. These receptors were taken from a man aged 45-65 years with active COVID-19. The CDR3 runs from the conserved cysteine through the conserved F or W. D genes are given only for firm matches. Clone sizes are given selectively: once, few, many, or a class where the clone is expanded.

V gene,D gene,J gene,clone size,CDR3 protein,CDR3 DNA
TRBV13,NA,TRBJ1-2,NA,CASSLLSGQRYGYTF,TGTGCCAGCAGCTTACTGTCCGGACAGCGGTATGGCTACACCTTC
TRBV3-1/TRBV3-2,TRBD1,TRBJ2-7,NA,CASSQHLWTGDEQYF,TGTGCCAGCAGCCAACATCTGTGGACAGGGGACGAGCAGTACTTC
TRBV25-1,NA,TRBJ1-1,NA,CASSDMGRDTEAFF,TGTGCCAGCAGTGATATGGGGCGCGACACTGAAGCTTTCTTT
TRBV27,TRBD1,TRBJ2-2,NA,CASSLLFRGQRNTGELFF,TGTGCCAGCAGTTTACTATTCCGGGGACAGAGGAACACCGGGGAGCTGTTTTTT
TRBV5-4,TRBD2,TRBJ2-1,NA,CASTGRGGDNEQFF,TGTGCCAGCACCGGGAGGGGGGGGGACAATGAGCAGTTCTTC
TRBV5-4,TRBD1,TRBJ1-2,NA,CASSQPTGQGNYGYTF,TGTGCCAGCAGCCAACCAACGGGACAGGGCAACTATGGCTACACCTTC
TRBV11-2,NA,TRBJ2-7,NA,CASSLGGTTYEQYF,TGTGCCAGCAGCTTAGGGGGCACAACTTACGAGCAGTACTTC
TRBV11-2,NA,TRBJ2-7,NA,CASSDLRGHYF,TGTGCCAGCAGCGATTTAAGAGGGCATTACTTC
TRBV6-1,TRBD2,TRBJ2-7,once,CASSDLGGAGEQYF,TGTGCCAGCAGTGATCTCGGGGGGGCTGGCGAGCAGTACTTC
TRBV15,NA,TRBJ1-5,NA,CATSSTQGNQPQHF,TGTGCCACCAGCAGCACACAGGGCAATCAGCCCCAGCATTTT
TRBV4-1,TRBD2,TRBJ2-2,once,CASSQDRVAGGSHTGELFF,TGCGCCAGCAGCCAAGATCGGGTAGCGGGAGGTTCGCACACCGGGGAGCTGTTTTTT
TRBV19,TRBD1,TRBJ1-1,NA,CASSIGWGQATEAFF,TGTGCCAGTAGTATAGGATGGGGACAGGCCACTGAAGCTTTCTTT
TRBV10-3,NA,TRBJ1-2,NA,CAISENSQSNYGYTF,TGTGCCATCAGTGAGAACAGTCAATCTAACTATGGCTACACCTTC
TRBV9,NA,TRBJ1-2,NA,CASSALGGGNGYTF,TGTGCCAGCAGCGCCCTGGGAGGGGGGAATGGCTACACCTTC
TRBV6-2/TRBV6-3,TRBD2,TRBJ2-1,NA,CASSYHPGLAGSYNEQFF,TGTGCCAGCAGTTACCACCCGGGACTAGCGGGATCCTACAATGAGCAGTTCTTC
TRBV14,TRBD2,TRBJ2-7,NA,CASSQWPSGNYEQYF,TGTGCCAGCAGCCAATGGCCTAGCGGGAATTACGAGCAGTACTTC